This entry lists 17 T cell receptor beta chains sequenced from one sample in a study of blood T cell repertoires in COVID-19. TCRdb's copy holds only in-frame clones and misses some; the assay was immunoSEQ multiplex PCR. The sample lists about 95,000 clones, around 87% occurring once. Material: peripheral blood. The receptors stem from a human donor in a cohort sampled during active COVID-19.

The chain's CDR3 is CASSPAGRNEQFF. CDR3 in DNA: TGTGCCAGCTCACCCGCGGGGCGGAATGAGCAGTTCTTC. This rearrangement joins TRBV18 to TRBJ2-1, with D perhaps matching TRBD2 (6 bases). Germline V CDR1 and CDR2: KGHSH, LQKENI. The V end was cut by 3 bases, the J end by 7 bases, with 10 bases between. The CDR3 totals 13 residues.

V and J are TRBV11-3 and TRBJ2-7; tentatively, D is TRBD2 (6 bases). The CDR3 has 14 amino acids. The V gene's germline CDR1 is SGHNT and CDR2 YENEEA. V lost 5 bases and J lost 4, with 15 bases in between. The CDR3, as DNA: TGTGCCAGCAGCCCTGGGGCGGGGAGGTACGAGCAGTACTTC. Protein sequence: CASSPGAGRYEQYF. The complete variable domain, with remaining parts taken from reference TRBV11-3 and TRBJ2-7, reads EAGVVQSPRYKIIEKKQPVAFWCNPISGHNTLYWYLQNLGQGPELLIRYENEEAVDDSQLPKDRFSAERLKGVDSTLKIQPAELGDSAVYLCASSPGAGRYEQYFGPGTRLTVT.

The chain employs TRBV7-2 and TRBJ2-5; possibly TRBD2 for D (6 bases). V gave up 1 base and J gave up 9 bases, with 12 bases separating them. CDR1 is SGHTA, CDR2 FQGNSA, per germline. The length of the CDR3 is 13 residues. DNA of the CDR3: TGTGCCAGCAGCTTAGAGCGTGGGAGGTCCCAGTACTTC. Its protein is CASSLERGRSQYF.

V and J are TRBV27 and TRBJ1-1; tentative D call: TRBD1 (6 bases). V was cut by 4 bases and J by 3 bases, with 12 bases left in between. The V gene's germline CDR1 is MNHEY and CDR2 SMNVEV (reference sequence). The CDR3 totals 14 residues. CDR3 sequence: CASSYLDRHTEAFF. CDR3 DNA: TGTGCCAGCAGTTACCTGGACAGACACACTGAAGCTTTCTTT.

On this clone itself: Other DNA sequences of this sample code for an identical CDR3. The genes are TRBV11-1 and TRBJ1-4; 9 nucleotides align to TRBD1. After removal of 3 bases from V and 2 bases from J, the junction contained 4 bases not matched to a gene. This CDR3 comprises 16 residues. Germline V gene data show CDR1 as SGHAT and CDR2 as FQDESV (reference sequence). The CDR3 DNA reads as TGTGCCAGCAGCTTTACAGGGGGCGCGACTAATGAAAAACTGTTTTTT. The encoded protein is CASSFTGGATNEKLFF.

This clone was observed a single time. V usage is TRBV30 and J usage is TRBJ1-2; tentative D call: TRBD1 (6 bases). Germline CDR1 reads GTSNPN; CDR2 reads SVGIG (reference sequence). The CDR3 is 14 residues long. Trimming shortened V by 3 bases and J by 5 bases, and 16 bases separated the two germline ends. The CDR3 DNA sequence: TGTGCCTGGAGAACAGGGAAGGGGAATTATGGCTACACCTTC. Amino acid sequence: CAWRTGKGNYGYTF.

The chain links TRBV6-6 to TRBJ1-2; D ambiguous. Trimming stripped 6 bases from V and 8 bases from J, with 7 bases between. This CDR3 has 10 amino acids. CDR1 and CDR2 from the germline V gene are MNHNY and SVGAGI (reference sequence). CDR3 in DNA: TGTGCCAGCAGCTCCGTAGGCTACACCTTC. It specifies CASSSVGYTF.

The J gene is TRBJ2-1, the V gene TRBV9; D not resolved. V lost 4 bases to trimming and J lost 5 bases, with 7 bases between them. The germline gives CDR1 SGDLS, CDR2 YYNGEE. This CDR3 contains 12 residues. The CDR3 DNA reads as TGTGCCAGCAGCCCGAGTGACAATGAGCAGTTCTTC. Translation: CASSPSDNEQFF.

The genes are TRBV20-1 and TRBJ1-5, with D possibly TRBD1 on 5 matching bases. V was pared by 3 bases and J by 7 bases, with 10 bases between. Germline V gene data show CDR1 as DFQATT and CDR2 as SNEGSKA (reference sequence). The CDR3 has 12 residues. CDR3 in DNA: TGCAGTGCTAGTCAGGGCTGGCAGCCCCAGCATTTT. Its protein product is CSASQGWQPQHF.

The chain is built from TRBV6-6 and TRBJ2-7; D is possibly TRBD2 (5 bases). CDR1 is MNHNY and CDR2 is SVGAGI in the germline V gene (reference sequence). The CDR3 consists of 14 residues. V lost 2 bases and J 6 bases, leaving 14 bases between the germline ends. CDR3 amino acids: CASSYPDRGFEQYF. The CDR3 coding sequence is TGTGCCAGCAGTTACCCCGACCGGGGTTTCGAGCAGTACTTC.

The J gene is TRBJ2-7, the V gene TRBV18; 9 positions agree with TRBD1. There are 17 residues in the CDR3. Germline V CDR1 and CDR2: KGHSH, LQKENI. V shed 1 base, J shed 2 bases, and the junction held 9 bases outside the gene matches. DNA of the CDR3: TGTGCCAGCTCACCACGCCCCGCCGGACAGGGGACCTACGAGCAGTACTTC. Amino acids: CASSPRPAGQGTYEQYF. Full variable domain (outside the CDR3, taken from reference TRBV18 and TRBJ2-7): NAGVMQNPRHLVRRRGQEARLRCSPMKGHSHVYWYRQLPEEGLKFMVYLQKENIIDESGMPKERFSAEFPKEGPSILRIQQVVRGDSAAYFCASSPRPAGQGTYEQYFGPGTRLTVT.

The chain uses TRBV15 and TRBJ2-7; D possibly corresponds to TRBD1 (6 bases). The V end lost 5 bases, the J end lost 3 bases, and 11 bases lay between the germline ends. The CDR3 has 13 residues. The germline gives CDR1 LNHNV, CDR2 YYDKDF (reference sequence). DNA of the CDR3: TGTGCCACCAGCCGAGGACAGTACTACGAGCAGTACTTC. This codes for CATSRGQYYEQYF.

The chain joins TRBV7-9 to TRBJ2-5; D remains ambiguous. V was trimmed by 5 bases and J by 5 bases, leaving 6 bases between them. The CDR3 is made up of 11 amino acids. Germline V gene sequence: CDR1 SEHNR, CDR2 FQNEAQ (reference sequence). This CDR3 is CASSPRETQYF. The CDR3 DNA reads TGTGCCAGCAGCCCACGGGAGACCCAGTACTTC.

The chain is built from TRBV7-2 and TRBJ2-5; 8 bases are a match to TRBD2. Germline V CDR1 and CDR2: SGHTA, FQGNSA. The CDR3 consists of 12 residues. V gave up 5 bases and J gave up 7 bases; unmatched junction bases: 3. As DNA, the CDR3 is TGTGCCAGCAGCCAACGGGGGGGGACCCAGTACTTC. It translates to CASSQRGGTQYF.

The chain is built from TRBV5-1 and TRBJ1-4, with 8 bases aligning to TRBD1. CDR3 length: 15 residues. V dropped 2 bases and J dropped 4; count of bases not matched to a gene: 4. CDR1 and CDR2 from the germline V gene are SGHRS and YFSETQ. CDR3 residues: CASSFAGQDNEKLFF. Here the CDR3 DNA reads TGCGCCAGCAGCTTCGCGGGACAGGATAATGAAAAACTGTTTTTT.

This clone has more than one count but fewer than ten. The J gene is TRBJ1-6, the V gene TRBV2; TRBD1 aligns across 8 bases. Unmatched junction bases numbered 4, after V lost 3 bases and J lost 9 bases. The CDR3 extends over 14 amino acids. Germline assignment: CDR1 SNHLY and CDR2 FYNNEI. The CDR3 reads CASSETGETSPLHF. The CDR3 DNA reads TGTGCCAGCAGTGAGACAGGGGAGACTTCACCCCTCCACTTT.

The chain recombines TRBV28 with TRBJ2-2; D might be TRBD1 (5 bases). This CDR3 is 16 amino acids long. The ends were cut back, 5 bases at V and 4 bases at J, with 17 bases in the middle. Germline lookup yields CDR1 MDHEN and CDR2 SYDVKM. CDR3 protein: CASSPLIGQGTGELFF. DNA of the CDR3: TGTGCCAGCAGTCCCCTTATTGGTCAGGGCACCGGGGAGCTGTTTTTT.